Given below is one T cell receptor beta chain in context. The antigen is not known. From the reads, TCRdb called clonotypes with MiXCR, one entry per CDR3 protein. The sample includes some 99,000 distinct CDR3 sequences, less than 30% of them seen just once. The CDR3 runs 15 residues. CDR1 KGHSH and CDR2 LQKENI come from the germline V gene. V lost 2 bases to trimming and J lost 0 bases, with 5 bases between them. The sample is drawn from a study of T cell repertoires in cytomegalovirus infection. For the study at large: The authors relied on CMV epitopes, both recently identified HLA-C-restricted and well-studied HLA-B-restricted. Notes on the study in general: CMV-specific HLA-C-restricted TCR beta clonotypes dominated the ex vivo response.

The rearrangement joins TRBV18 to TRBJ2-6; no reliable D call. The sample in question was CD8+ T cells from cultured PBMCs, obtained from culture after CMV antigen stimulation. The source of this sequence is a human donor in good health (CMV status not recorded). Some clones in this sample may be carry-over from other donors' samples. The CDR3 here is CASSPEGSGANVLTF. For the CDR3, the DNA is TGTGCCAGCTCACCAGAAGGCTCTGGGGCCAACGTCCTGACTTTC.